This note documents a single T cell receptor (beta chain) sequence. This clonotype has at least ten counts. The antigen it binds to is not known. Base qualities are missing; no much larger clone stands one base away. For sequencing, an Illumina HiSeq 2500 was employed. TCR beta libraries were prepared by quantitative 5'-RACE with molecular barcodes. In the paper's pipeline: To identify disease-linked TCR variants, a new computational method was used, one built on a probabilistic model of VDJ rearrangement. TCRdb trimmed the raw reads at Q25, called clones with MiXCR and kept productive beta chains. Under each unique CDR3 protein, matching rows form one entry showing the most common genes and DNA. The V and J calls and clone size are TCRdb's, not the authors'. Present in this sample are about 150,000 distinct CDR3 sequences, 7% to 8% of which were seen just once. 9.5% to 15% of the sample rests with the top ten.

This record comes from a study of CD8 T cells in ankylosing spondylitis (TCRdb year 2017). Turning to the overall study: To find TCR variants linked to disease, the study profiled T cell receptor beta repertoires in ankylosing spondylitis patients and healthy donors. The full study cohort was made up of over 20 ankylosing spondylitis patients and roughly 100 healthy donors. Peripheral blood was sampled, and synovial fluid was additionally collected from ankylosing spondylitis patients. The full study reports these points: The disease-linked clones were reported as significantly enriched in matched synovial fluid samples from ankylosing spondylitis patients. A TCR beta motif of fewer than 10 highly homologous amino acid variants appeared characteristic of blood from ankylosing spondylitis patients. Some TCR beta motif variants had previously been reported in synovial fluid and blood of reactive arthritis patients, which suggested common disease-initiation mechanisms. A CD8+ phenotype was shown by the disease-linked clones, which were found at relatively low frequencies in peripheral blood.

CDR1 DFQATT and CDR2 SNEGSKA are derived from the germline V gene (reference sequence). From the cysteine up to the phenylalanine, the CDR3 has a length of 14 residues. Only the CDR3 part of the read is kept: 42 bases, read in frame from the first base. Between the V and J ends, shortened by 3 bases and 0 bases respectively, the junction contains 12 bases. The material sequenced was blood, either unsorted or a sorted T cell fraction (not recorded which). The chain is encoded by TRBV20-1 joined to TRBJ2-7; TRBD2 is possibly the D segment (6 matching bases). The sequence was obtained from a female donor with ankylosing spondylitis or in good health (not recorded which). The CDR3 here reads CSASPRGNSYEQYF. The sequenced DNA: TGCAGTGCTAGCCCTCGGGGGAACTCCTACGAGCAGTACTTC.